This TCR beta chain derives from a study of blood T cell repertoires in COVID-19. Study overall: PBMCs, B-cell-depleted T cells, or T cells provided the cDNA or gDNA that made up the material.

V dropped 4 bases and J dropped 10; count of bases not matched to a gene: 7. Looked up from germline, CDR1 is SGHDT and CDR2 is YYEEEE. This CDR3 contains 14 residues. Sequencing used immunoSEQ multiplex PCR; TCRdb keeps in-frame clones, though not all of them. The sample yields a few hundred thousand clones, approximately 84% seen once. This clonotype was sampled from a man aged 50 to 60 with acute or convalescent COVID-19. Input material: peripheral blood. This chain joins TRBV5-6 and TRBJ1-6; 8 nucleotides line up with TRBD1. The CDR3 region has the DNA TGTGCCAGCAGCCCGTGGACAGGGCAATCACCCCTCCACTTT. It translates to CASSPWTGQSPLHF.